The entry below gives a single TCR beta chain sequence along with its context. Its antigen is currently unknown. The record originates from a study of human T cells and chemical hapten exposure. Study-wide points: Clustering by CDR3 similarity yielded significantly more large clusters from expanded TCRs than controls.

Each CDR3 protein is one row after TCRdb ran MiXCR on the RACE reads. The sample shows about 380,000 distinct CDR3 sequences, 4.8% of them seen only once. Time point denoted: patch test 1, 2 weeks after DPC sensitization. Noted treatment: therapeutic diphenylcyclopropenone sensitization with weekly scalp DPC. Germline V lookup: CDR1 LGHDT, CDR2 YNNKEL (reference sequence). V was pared by 0 bases and J by 5 bases, with 11 bases between. This CDR3 comprises 15 residues. The chain carries TRBV3-1 and TRBJ2-1, with a tentative D call TRBD2 (6 bases). This TCR came from a woman aged 45-59 years with alopecia areata. Some clones in this sample may be carry-over from other donors' samples. The specimen comprised whole blood, sampled in connection with sensitization to the hapten diphenylcyclopropenone (DPC). This CDR3 is CASSQDGGAHNEQFF. In DNA form, the CDR3 reads TGTGCCAGCAGCCAAGATGGAGGGGCCCACAATGAGCAGTTCTTC.